The 21 T cell receptor beta chains below were found in one sample sequenced in a study of graft-versus-host responses after intestinal transplantation. Intraepithelial plus lamina propria lymphocytes were released by processing graft tissue. Only in-frame clones appear in the TCRdb table, and some are missing; sequencing was by immunoSEQ multiplex PCR. The sample lists approximately 20,000 clones, approximately 70% seen once, with approximately 7.9% in the top ten. The sequenced sample was ileum tissue, obtained around 20 days after intestinal transplant. These receptors all come from a human patient who received an intestinal transplant, so some T cells may come from the graft donor.

This clone was observed once. The junction differs from germline at one of its ends, possibly a read error. The chain recombines TRBV7-2 with TRBJ2-7, with no clear D. This CDR3 has 13 amino acids. In germline, CDR1 is SGHTA, CDR2 FQGNSA. The CDR3 reads CASRLGAGNEQYF. For the CDR3, the DNA is TGTGCCAGCAGGTTAGGTGCAGGTAACGAGCAGTACTTC.

The chain's CDR3 is CASSVAGTANYGYTF. The CDR3 nucleotides are TGTGCCAGCAGCGTAGCTGGAACAGCTAACTATGGCTACACCTTC. V gene TRBV9 combines with J gene TRBJ1-2; D unclear. This CDR3 has 15 residues. The V end was cut by 0 bases, the J end by 0 bases, with 9 bases between. Germline-derived CDR1 and CDR2 are SGDLS and YYNGEE.

Points on this clone: Other nucleotide sequences from this sample produce the same CDR3. The chain employs TRBV6-1 and TRBJ1-5; no reliable D call. This CDR3 spans 15 amino acids. V was cut by 2 bases and J by 1 base, with 9 bases left in between. CDR1 is MNHNS, CDR2 SASEGT, per germline. CDR3 residues: CASSERGRSNQPQHF. CDR3 sequence (DNA): TGTGCCAGCAGTGAAAGAGGGAGGAGCAATCAGCCCCAGCATTTT.

In its sample, this clone ranks as medium-sized. The rearrangement links TRBV27 to TRBJ1-5; D is ambiguous. Germline loops: CDR1 MNHEY, CDR2 SMNVEV (reference sequence). The CDR3 spans 13 residues. V was trimmed by 2 bases and J by 7 bases, leaving 9 bases between them. CDR3 region: CASSLGRLQPQHF. CDR3 bases: TGTGCCAGCAGTTTAGGCAGGTTACAGCCCCAGCATTTT.

The chain combines TRBV11-1 with TRBJ2-7; D unresolved. Deletions cut 4 bases from V and 0 bases from J, with 25 bases between. The CDR3 covers 19 residues. Looked up from germline, CDR1 is SGHAT and CDR2 is FQDESV (reference sequence). The CDR3 bases are TGTGCCAGCAGCTCCCAGGTGGGTCGGCGAGCTATCCACTCCTACGAGCAGTACTTC. Translation: CASSSQVGRRAIHSYEQYF.

This chain links TRBV4-2 with TRBJ2-7; 10 nucleotides align to TRBD2. V was clipped by 0 bases and J by 2 bases; unmatched bases: 10. This CDR3 spans 18 amino acids. The germline V gene encodes CDR1 LGHNA and CDR2 YNFKEQ. This CDR3 reads CASSQESIGAGGTYEQYF. In DNA form, the CDR3 reads TGTGCCAGCAGCCAAGAATCAATAGGAGCGGGGGGGACCTACGAGCAGTACTTC.

This clone is judged large. The chain recombines TRBV11-2 with TRBJ1-4; D is possibly TRBD1 (5 bases). The V and J ends lost 5 bases and 8 bases respectively, with 18 bases between them. The CDR3 sequence is 15 residues long. Germline CDR1 SGHAT, CDR2 FQNNGV. The DNA for the CDR3 is TGTGCCAGCAGCATATCACAGGCCTGGCAGGAAAAACTGTTTTTT. It encodes CASSISQAWQEKLFF.

This clone is labeled medium-sized. The chain joins TRBV4-3 to TRBJ1-2, with D unclear. CDR1 is LGHNA, CDR2 YSLEER, per germline. V lost 1 base, J lost 0 bases, and 9 bases lay in between. The CDR3 is 15 residues long. The CDR3 is CASSQGTASNYGYTF. DNA for the CDR3: TGCGCCAGCAGCCAAGGCACAGCATCTAACTATGGCTACACCTTC.

The V call is TRBV21-1, the J call TRBJ1-5; the table gives TRBD1 as D, unverified against the DNA. TRBV21-1 represents a pseudogene. CDR3 length: 19 residues. The CDR3 nucleotides read TGTGCCAGCCCTATATACTTAAAACCGGGACAGGGGGCAAATCAGCCCCAGCATTTT. This sequence encodes CASPIYLKPGQGANQPQHF.

This chain uses TRBV19 with TRBJ2-3; no firm D call. Germline assignment: CDR1 LNHDA and CDR2 SQIVND (reference sequence). The ends were cut back, 3 bases at V and 0 bases at J, with 7 bases in the middle. The length of the CDR3 is 14 residues. The CDR3 DNA reads as TGTGCCAGTAGTATTGTCTATAGCACAGATACGCAGTATTTT. The encoded protein is CASSIVYSTDTQYF.

The rearrangement uses TRBV13 and TRBJ1-1, with 8 bases lining up with TRBD1. The CDR3 is 17 amino acids. The ends lost 4 bases at V and 1 base at J; junction bases unmatched: 11. CDR1 and CDR2 from the germline V gene are PRHDT and FYEKMQ (reference sequence). For the CDR3, the DNA is TGTGCCAGCAGCTCGATAAACAGCCAGGGGGCGAACACTGAAGCTTTCTTT. The encoded protein is CASSSINSQGANTEAFF.

This clone was found a few times. The chain recombines TRBV2 with TRBJ2-3, with 12 positions matching TRBD2. Germline V gene data show CDR1 as SNHLY and CDR2 as FYNNEI. J gave up 0 bases and V 1 base, and 2 bases lay outside the gene matches. The CDR3 covers 17 residues. DNA of the CDR3: TGTGCCAGCAGTGAAGAACTAGCGGGGGGTAGCACAGATACGCAGTATTTT. Translating gives CASSEELAGGSTDTQYF.

This chain uses TRBV5-1 with TRBJ2-7, with 9 bases identical to TRBD1. CDR1 is SGHRS, CDR2 YFSETQ, per germline. Trimming at V came to 4 bases and at J to 2 bases, leaving 4 bases not matched to a gene. The CDR3 runs to 14 residues. CDR3 protein: CASSTTGGAYEQYF. The CDR3 DNA reads as TGCGCCAGCAGCACGACAGGGGGGGCCTACGAGCAGTACTTC. Supplemented by reference TRBV5-1 and TRBJ2-7, the full variable domain reads KAGVTQTPRYLIKTRGQQVTLSCSPISGHRSVSWYQQTPGQGLQFLFEYFSETQRNKGNFPGRFSGRQFSNSRSEMNVSTLELGDSALYLCASSTTGGAYEQYFGPGTRLTVT.

This clone was seen just once. The rearrangement joins TRBV30 to TRBJ2-2, with 9 bases matching TRBD1. Trimming at V came to 4 bases and at J to 6 bases, leaving 9 bases not matched to a gene. The germline gives CDR1 GTSNPN, CDR2 SVGIG (reference sequence). The CDR3 length is 15 residues. The CDR3 protein is CAWTSGTGIAGELFF. DNA for the CDR3: TGTGCCTGGACCTCCGGGACAGGGATCGCCGGGGAGCTGTTTTTT.

The genes are TRBV19 and TRBJ2-2, with TRBD1 as a possible D gene (5 bases). The CDR3 spans 16 residues. The germline CDR1 and CDR2 sequences are LNHDA and SQIVND (reference sequence). The V end was cut by 2 bases, the J end by 7 bases, with 17 bases between. As DNA, the CDR3 is TGTGCCAGTAGTATATCGTCAGGGCTAGGGAACGGGGAGCTGTTTTTT. This gives the protein CASSISSGLGNGELFF.

The table lists this clone with a few counts. The chain joins TRBV2 to TRBJ1-4; D not resolved. The germline V gene encodes CDR1 SNHLY and CDR2 FYNNEI. CDR3 size: 14 residues. V lost 2 bases and J 6 bases, leaving 10 bases between the germline ends. CDR3 amino acids: CASSEWSHYEKLFF. The DNA of the CDR3 is TGTGCCAGCAGTGAATGGTCACATTATGAAAAACTGTTTTTT.

The chain links TRBV7-9 to TRBJ2-2, with 7 bases lining up with TRBD1. This CDR3 contains 17 residues. Unmatched junction bases numbered 10, after V lost 1 base and J lost 5 bases. Germline CDR1 is SEHNR and CDR2 is FQNEAQ (reference sequence). In DNA form, the CDR3 reads TGTGCCAGCAGCTTAGGGTTAGGGGGCAGGCCGACCGGGGAGCTGTTTTTT. Translation gives CASSLGLGGRPTGELFF.

This chain uses TRBV1 with TRBJ2-4; the D call in the table, TRBD2, was not verified against the DNA. TRBV1 is designated a pseudogene. This CDR3 has 12 residues. This CDR3 is CTSSQSPGDEYF. CDR3 DNA: TGCACCAGCAGCCAATCCCCGGGGGACGAGTACTTC.

This clone has only one observation. The rearrangement links TRBV9 to TRBJ2-1; TRBD2 is a possible D gene (7 bases). Germline CDR1 SGDLS, CDR2 YYNGEE. V shed 0 bases and J shed 6 bases, with 22 bases lying between them. This CDR3 is 18 amino acids long. In DNA form, the CDR3 reads TGTGCCAGCAGCGTAGGAGCTCGAGGCGGGGGCTGGGGCAATGAGCAGTTCTTC. Its translation is CASSVGARGGGWGNEQFF.

This rearrangement joins TRBV15 to TRBJ2-1; TRBD2 is a possible D gene (5 bases). This CDR3 has 15 residues. V lost 2 bases and J 3 bases, leaving 11 bases between the germline ends. Germline V lookup: CDR1 LNHNV, CDR2 YYDKDF (reference sequence). DNA for the CDR3: TGTGCCACCAGCAGATCGGACGGGGACTACAATGAGCAGTTCTTC. This translates into CATSRSDGDYNEQFF. Supplemented by reference TRBV15 and TRBJ2-1, the full variable domain reads DAMVIQNPRYQVTQFGKPVTLSCSQTLNHNVMYWYQQKSSQAPKLLFHYYDKDFNNEADTPDNFQSRRPNTSFCFLDIRSPGLGDTAMYLCATSRSDGDYNEQFFGPGTRLTVL.

The chain joins TRBV13 to TRBJ1-1; perhaps TRBD1 as D (6 bases). The germline V gene encodes CDR1 PRHDT and CDR2 FYEKMQ (reference sequence). The CDR3 has 14 residues. Trimming removed 5 bases from V and 2 bases from J, with 12 bases in between. CDR3 DNA sequence: TGTGCCAGCAGCCTAACCGGGACAAACACTGAAGCTTTCTTT. Its protein is CASSLTGTNTEAFF.